This TCR beta chain was sequenced for a study of identifying expanded T cells in peripheral blood (dated by TCRdb to between 2018 and 2021). General notes on the study: Separate aliquots of the same genomic DNA pool were sequenced to produce technical replicates, and four replicates were compared in pairs. On the study overall, not on this receptor specifically: Between technical replicates the binomial model flagged around 1.3 differentially abundant clones, whereas over about 2 weeks the binomial model flagged about 15 and over about four weeks 19 to 20. In all healthy donors, the variance in clone template counts between samples taken two weeks apart rose significantly as total template count increased. Across all healthy-donor time intervals, the beta-binomial model significantly lowered both the number of clones called differentially abundant and the false-positive rate. The authors expected that biological variance in healthy repertoires might rise further over much longer intervals, such as months to years.

Concerning this clone itself: Its binding antigen is unknown. Base qualities were left out, and no much larger clone turns up one base away.

The immunoSEQ Assay, which uses bias-controlled multiplex PCR amplification of genomic DNA, was used to profile TCRbeta CDR3 regions. The original methods were these. The absolute abundance of each unique TCRbeta CDR3 region was quantified after sequences were collapsed and filtered. Two models were used to test differential abundance: a binomial model (Fisher-equivalent) and a beta-binomial model that adds time-dependent variance fitted from healthy donors. Clones with fewer than 5 combined templates were removed, and a clone was called differentially abundant if the clone's Benjamini-Hochberg FDR was below 0.01. Using the form v = (b*log(k)+a)^2, the beta-binomial variance was modeled as a function of the total template count across the two samples. Imported from immuneACCESS, the table was reduced by TCRdb to in-frame sequences with V and J called. These copies leave out some clones; in studies compared against another copy, an unresolved V gene accounts for under half, and the cause of the remainder is not known. V, J and clone size reflect that table, while D and trimming were determined from the DNA. This sample comprises over 90,000 clones, 88% of them detected only once. The top ten constitute roughly 15% of the sample.

The CDR3 contains 16 residues, cysteine and phenylalanine counted. This entry keeps only the CDR3 DNA: 48 bases, framed from base 1. The germline V gene sets CDR1 to MGHRA and CDR2 to YSYEKL. Relative to germline, V is 4 bases shorter and J is 0 bases shorter, with 16 bases between their ends. During the collection period, no infections or other immune events were recorded for the healthy donors. Time-dependent variance in a beta-binomial model of T-cell clone differential abundance was calibrated using healthy-donor blood repertoires as a training cohort. The training cohort comprised roughly ten healthy donors, 3 female and 7 male. An age range of roughly 29 to 64 years, with an average of 43 years, was recorded for the donors. Whole blood, obtained from a commercial supplier, was collected from each healthy donor at three time points spaced around two weeks apart. For immunosequencing, genomic DNA was extracted from unsorted whole blood.

The specimen was blood. Recombination connected TRBV4-1 to TRBJ2-7; TRBD1 is a weak D gene call, 6 bases matching. The sequence derives from a person aged 18 to 70 in good health. The sequence in DNA is TGCGCCAGCAGCCGCCTGACAGGCGCTAGCTCCTACGAGCAGTACTTC. Protein translation: CASSRLTGASSYEQYF.